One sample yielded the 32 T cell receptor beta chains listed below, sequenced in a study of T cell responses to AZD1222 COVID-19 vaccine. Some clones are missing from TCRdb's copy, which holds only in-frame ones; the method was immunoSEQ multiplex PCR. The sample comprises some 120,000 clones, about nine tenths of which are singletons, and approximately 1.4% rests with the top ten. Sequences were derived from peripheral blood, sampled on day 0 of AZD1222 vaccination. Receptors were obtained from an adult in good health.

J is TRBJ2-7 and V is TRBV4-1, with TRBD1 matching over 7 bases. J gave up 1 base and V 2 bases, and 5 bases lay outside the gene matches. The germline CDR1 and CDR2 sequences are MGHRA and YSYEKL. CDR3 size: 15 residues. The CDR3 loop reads CASSQPGQRSYEQYF. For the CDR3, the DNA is TGCGCCAGCAGCCAACCGGGACAGAGGTCCTACGAGCAGTACTTC.

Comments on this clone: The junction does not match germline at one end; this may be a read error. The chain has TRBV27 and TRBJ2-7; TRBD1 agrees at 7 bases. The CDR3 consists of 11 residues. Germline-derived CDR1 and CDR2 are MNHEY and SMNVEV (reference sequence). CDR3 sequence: CASSSGTDRHF. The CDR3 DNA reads TGTGCCAGCAGTAGTGGGACAGACCGGCACTTC.

This CDR3 reads CASSRDPGTSGGPPYEQYF. Here the CDR3 DNA reads TGCGCCAGCAGCCGGGATCCCGGGACTAGCGGGGGGCCACCCTACGAGCAGTACTTC. The chain combines TRBV4-3 with TRBJ2-7; 15 bases match TRBD2. Trimming cost V 4 bases and J 2 bases; bases outside gene matches: 12. CDR1 and CDR2 (germline): LGHNA, YSLEER. The CDR3 is made up of 19 amino acids.

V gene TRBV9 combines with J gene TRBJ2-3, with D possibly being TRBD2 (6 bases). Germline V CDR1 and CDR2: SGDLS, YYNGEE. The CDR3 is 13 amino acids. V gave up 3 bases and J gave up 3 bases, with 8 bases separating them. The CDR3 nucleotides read TGTGCCAGCAGCGATCGGGGGACAGATACGCAGTATTTT. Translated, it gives CASSDRGTDTQYF.

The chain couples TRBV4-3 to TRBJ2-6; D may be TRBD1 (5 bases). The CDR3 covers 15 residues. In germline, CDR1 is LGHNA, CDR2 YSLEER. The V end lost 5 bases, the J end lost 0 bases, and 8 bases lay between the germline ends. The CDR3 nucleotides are TGCGCCAGCAGCGTGACAGCCTCTGGGGCCAACGTCCTGACTTTC. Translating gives CASSVTASGANVLTF.

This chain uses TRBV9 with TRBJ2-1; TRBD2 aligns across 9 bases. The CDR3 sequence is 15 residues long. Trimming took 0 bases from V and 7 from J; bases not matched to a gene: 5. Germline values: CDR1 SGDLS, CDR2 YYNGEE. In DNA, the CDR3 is TGTGCCAGCAGCGTAGATCTAGCGGGGAGGAATGAGCAGTTCTTC. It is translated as CASSVDLAGRNEQFF.

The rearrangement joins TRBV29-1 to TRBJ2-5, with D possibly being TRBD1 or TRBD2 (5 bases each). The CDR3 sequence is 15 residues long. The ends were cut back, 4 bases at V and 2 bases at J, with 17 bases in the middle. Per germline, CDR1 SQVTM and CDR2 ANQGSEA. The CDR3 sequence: CSVVAGTSSQETQYF. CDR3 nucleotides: TGCAGCGTTGTAGCCGGGACCTCATCGCAAGAGACCCAGTACTTC.

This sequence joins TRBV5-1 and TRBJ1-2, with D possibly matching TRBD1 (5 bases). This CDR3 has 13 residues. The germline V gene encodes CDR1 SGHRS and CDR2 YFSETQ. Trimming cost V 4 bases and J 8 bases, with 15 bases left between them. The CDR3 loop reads CASSAQGSEGYTF. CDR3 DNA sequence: TGCGCCAGCAGCGCCCAGGGCTCGGAGGGCTACACCTTC. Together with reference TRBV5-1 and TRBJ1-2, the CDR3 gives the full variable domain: KAGVTQTPRYLIKTRGQQVTLSCSPISGHRSVSWYQQTPGQGLQFLFEYFSETQRNKGNFPGRFSGRQFSNSRSEMNVSTLELGDSALYLCASSAQGSEGYTFGSGTRLTVV.

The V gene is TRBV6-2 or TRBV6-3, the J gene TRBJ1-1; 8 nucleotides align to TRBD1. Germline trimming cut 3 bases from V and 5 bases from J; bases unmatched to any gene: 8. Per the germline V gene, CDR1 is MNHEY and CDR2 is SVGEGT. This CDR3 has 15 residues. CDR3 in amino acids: CASSYGGQGWTEAFF. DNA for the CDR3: TGTGCCAGCAGTTATGGAGGACAGGGATGGACTGAAGCTTTCTTT.

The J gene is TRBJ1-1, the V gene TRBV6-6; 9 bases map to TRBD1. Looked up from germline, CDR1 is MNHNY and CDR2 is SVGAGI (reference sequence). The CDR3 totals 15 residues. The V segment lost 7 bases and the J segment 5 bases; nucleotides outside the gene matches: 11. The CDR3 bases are TGTGCCAGCACCCTGGACAGGGGCCTGGGTACTGAAGCTTTCTTT. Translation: CASTLDRGLGTEAFF.

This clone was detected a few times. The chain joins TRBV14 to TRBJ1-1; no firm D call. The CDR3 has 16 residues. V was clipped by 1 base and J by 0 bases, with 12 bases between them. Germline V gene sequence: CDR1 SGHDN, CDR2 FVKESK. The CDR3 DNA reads TGTGCCAGCAGCCAAGGGCAGATTTTCATGAACACTGAAGCTTTCTTT. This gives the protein CASSQGQIFMNTEAFF.

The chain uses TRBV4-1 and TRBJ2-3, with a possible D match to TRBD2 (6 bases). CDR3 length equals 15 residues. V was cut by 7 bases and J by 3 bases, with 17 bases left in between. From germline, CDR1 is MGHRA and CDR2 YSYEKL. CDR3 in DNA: TGCGCCAGCACCCGGACTACCTTAGGGACAGATACGCAGTATTTT. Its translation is CASTRTTLGTDTQYF.

The DNA of the CDR3 is TGTGCCAGCTCACCAACAGCGGACAGGGGGATCGGGGAGCTGTTTTTT. It translates to CASSPTADRGIGELFF. The chain has TRBV18 and TRBJ2-2; 10 bases fit TRBD1. The V and J ends lost 2 bases and 7 bases, in that order; junction bases with no gene match: 7. The CDR3 runs to 16 residues. The germline V gene has CDR1 KGHSH and CDR2 LQKENI.

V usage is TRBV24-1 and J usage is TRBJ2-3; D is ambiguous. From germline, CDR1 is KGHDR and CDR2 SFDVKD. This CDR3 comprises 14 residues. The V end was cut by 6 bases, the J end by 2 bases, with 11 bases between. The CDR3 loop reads CATSLGFTTDTQYF. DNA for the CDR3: TGTGCCACCAGTTTGGGGTTCACCACAGATACGCAGTATTTT.

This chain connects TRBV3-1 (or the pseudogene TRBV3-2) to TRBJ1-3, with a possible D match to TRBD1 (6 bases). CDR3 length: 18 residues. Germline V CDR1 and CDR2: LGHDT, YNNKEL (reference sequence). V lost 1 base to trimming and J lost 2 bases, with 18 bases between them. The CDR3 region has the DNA TGTGCCAGCAGCCAAGTCCCCTCTACAGGGATAACTGGAAACACCATATATTTT. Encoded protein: CASSQVPSTGITGNTIYF.

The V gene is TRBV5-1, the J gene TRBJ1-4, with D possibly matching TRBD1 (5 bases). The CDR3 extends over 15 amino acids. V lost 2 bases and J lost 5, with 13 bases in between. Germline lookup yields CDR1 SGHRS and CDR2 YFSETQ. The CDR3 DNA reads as TGCGCCAGCAGCTTCTGGGGGTCGGAAAATGAAAAACTGTTTTTT. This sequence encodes CASSFWGSENEKLFF.

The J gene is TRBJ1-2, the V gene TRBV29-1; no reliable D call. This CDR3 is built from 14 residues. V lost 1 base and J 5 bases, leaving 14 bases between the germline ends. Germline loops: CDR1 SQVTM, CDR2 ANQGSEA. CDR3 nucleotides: TGCAGCGTTGAAGTCGGGGTACGGGGTTATGGCTACACCTTC. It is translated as CSVEVGVRGYGYTF.

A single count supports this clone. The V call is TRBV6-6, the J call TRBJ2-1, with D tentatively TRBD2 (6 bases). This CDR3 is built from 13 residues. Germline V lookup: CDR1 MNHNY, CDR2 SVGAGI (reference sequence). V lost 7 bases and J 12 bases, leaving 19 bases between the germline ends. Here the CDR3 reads CASTQSRGWGQFF. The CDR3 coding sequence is TGTGCCAGCACCCAAAGTCGGGGGTGGGGGCAGTTCTTC.

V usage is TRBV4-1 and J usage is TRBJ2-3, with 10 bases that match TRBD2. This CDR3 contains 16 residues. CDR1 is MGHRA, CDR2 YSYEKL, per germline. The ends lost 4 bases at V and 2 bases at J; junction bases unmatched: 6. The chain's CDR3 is CASSRLSGGNTDTQYF. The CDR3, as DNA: TGCGCCAGCAGCCGACTTAGCGGGGGGAACACAGATACGCAGTATTTT.

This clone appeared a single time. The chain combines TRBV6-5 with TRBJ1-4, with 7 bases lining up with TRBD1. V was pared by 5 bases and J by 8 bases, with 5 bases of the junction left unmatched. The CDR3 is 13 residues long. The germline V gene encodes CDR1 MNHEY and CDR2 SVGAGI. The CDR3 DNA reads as TGTGCCAGCAGTCCAGGGGGGGGAGAAAAACTGTTTTTT. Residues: CASSPGGGEKLFF.

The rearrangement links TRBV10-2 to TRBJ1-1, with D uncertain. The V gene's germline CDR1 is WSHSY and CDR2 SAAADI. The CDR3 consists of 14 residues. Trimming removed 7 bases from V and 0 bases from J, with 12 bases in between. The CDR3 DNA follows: TGCGCCAGCAAACGGGAGACCATGAACACTGAAGCTTTCTTT. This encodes CASKRETMNTEAFF.

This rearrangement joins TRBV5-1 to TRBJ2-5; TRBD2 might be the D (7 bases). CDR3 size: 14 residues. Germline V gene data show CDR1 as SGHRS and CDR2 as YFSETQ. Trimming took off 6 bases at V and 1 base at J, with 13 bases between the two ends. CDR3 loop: CASNEGGFQETQYF. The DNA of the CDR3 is TGCGCCAGCAATGAGGGGGGGTTCCAAGAGACCCAGTACTTC.

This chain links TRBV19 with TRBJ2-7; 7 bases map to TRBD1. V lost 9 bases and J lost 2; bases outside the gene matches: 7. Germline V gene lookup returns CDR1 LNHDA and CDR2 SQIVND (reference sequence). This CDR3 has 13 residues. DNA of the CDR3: TGTGCCAGGGGAACCACAGGGGCCTACGAGCAGTACTTC. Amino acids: CARGTTGAYEQYF.

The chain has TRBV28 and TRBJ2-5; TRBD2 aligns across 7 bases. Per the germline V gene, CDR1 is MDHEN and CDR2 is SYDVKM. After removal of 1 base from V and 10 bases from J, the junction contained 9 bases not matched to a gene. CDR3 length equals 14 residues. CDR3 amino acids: CASSLSTPRGDQYF. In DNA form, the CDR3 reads TGTGCCAGCAGTTTATCGACACCCCGGGGGGACCAGTACTTC.

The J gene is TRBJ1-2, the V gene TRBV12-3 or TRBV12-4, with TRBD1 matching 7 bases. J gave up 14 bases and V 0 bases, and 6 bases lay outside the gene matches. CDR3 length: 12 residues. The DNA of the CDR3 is TGTGCCAGCAGTTTAGCGCGGGACAGACCGACCTTC. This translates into CASSLARDRPTF.

The CDR3 loop reads CASSLAQQGRYEQYF. The DNA of the CDR3 is TGTGCCAGCAGCTTAGCGCAGCAGGGCCGCTACGAGCAGTACTTC. The chain uses TRBV7-8 and TRBJ2-7; possible D gene TRBD1, 5 bases. The CDR3 is 15 amino acids. V was shortened by 0 bases and J by 3 bases, with 12 bases between the two germline ends. From germline, CDR1 is SGHVS and CDR2 FQNEAQ.

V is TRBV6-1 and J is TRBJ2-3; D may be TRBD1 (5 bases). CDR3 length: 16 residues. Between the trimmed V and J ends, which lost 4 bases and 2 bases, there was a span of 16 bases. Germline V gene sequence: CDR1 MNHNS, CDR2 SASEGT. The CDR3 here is CASSVLGQWDTDTQYF. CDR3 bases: TGTGCCAGCAGTGTGTTGGGGCAGTGGGACACAGATACGCAGTATTTT.

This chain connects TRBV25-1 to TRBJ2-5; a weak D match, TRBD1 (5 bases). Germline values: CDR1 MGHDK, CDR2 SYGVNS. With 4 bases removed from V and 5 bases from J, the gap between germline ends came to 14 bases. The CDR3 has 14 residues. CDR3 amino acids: CASSGTRVGETQYF. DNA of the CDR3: TGTGCCAGCAGTGGCACCAGGGTGGGGGAGACCCAGTACTTC.

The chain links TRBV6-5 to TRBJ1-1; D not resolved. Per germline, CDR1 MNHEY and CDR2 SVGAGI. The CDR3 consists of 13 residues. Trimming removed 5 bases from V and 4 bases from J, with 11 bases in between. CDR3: CASSRRETTEAFF. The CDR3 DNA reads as TGTGCCAGCAGTCGTCGGGAGACCACTGAAGCTTTCTTT.

For the CDR3, the DNA is TGTGCCATTCGGGACGGCAATAACAATGAGCAGTTCTTC. Protein sequence: CAIRDGNNNEQFF. The gene calls are TRBV10-3 and TRBJ2-1; D assignment may be TRBD1 or TRBD2 (5 bases each). Germline V gene sequence: CDR1 ENHRY, CDR2 SYGVKD. V gave up 9 bases and J gave up 5 bases, with 14 bases separating them. There are 13 residues in the CDR3.

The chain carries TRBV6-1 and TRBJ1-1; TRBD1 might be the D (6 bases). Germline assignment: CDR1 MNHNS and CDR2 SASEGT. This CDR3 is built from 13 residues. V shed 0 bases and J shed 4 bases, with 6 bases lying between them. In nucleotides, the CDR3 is TGTGCCAGCAGTGAAGCAGGGGGCACTGAAGCTTTCTTT. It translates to CASSEAGGTEAFF.

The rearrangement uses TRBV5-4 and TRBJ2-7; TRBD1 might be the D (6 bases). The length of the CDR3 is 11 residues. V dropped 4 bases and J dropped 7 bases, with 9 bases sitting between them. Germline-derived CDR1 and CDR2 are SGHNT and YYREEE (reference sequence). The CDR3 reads CASSPGQEQYF. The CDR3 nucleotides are TGTGCCAGCAGCCCCGGACAGGAGCAGTACTTC.